The TCR beta chain under discussion was sequenced for a study of blood T cell repertoires in COVID-19. Overall study: From the United States, Italy and Spain came samples of acute and convalescent COVID-19. Sources were T cells, B-cell-depleted T cells, or PBMCs; the material itself was cDNA or gDNA.

Seattle cases were enrolled at active infection and followed longitudinally. The CDR3 contains 15 residues. Trimming stripped 6 bases from V and 5 bases from J, with 19 bases between. The V gene's germline CDR1 is MNHEY and CDR2 SVGEGT. Per the original methods: Scientists estimated how many nucleated cells there were by amplifying reference gene primers. Profiling relied on immunoSEQ multiplex PCR, and the TCRdb table lists in-frame clones only, not all of them. The V and J calls and clone size come from that table; D and trimming were worked out from the DNA. The table lists 13,000 or so clones, around 70% of them singletons, with roughly a tenth in the top ten.

The chain joins TRBV6-2 or TRBV6-3 to TRBJ2-5; maybe TRBD1 (5 bases). Sequencing was carried out using peripheral blood. The sequence came from a man in his fifties or sixties with COVID-19, enrolled during active disease. The CDR3 sequence: CASSPRGQGEETQYF. The DNA for the CDR3 is TGTGCCAGCAGCCCCCGTGGGCAGGGCGAGGAGACCCAGTACTTC.